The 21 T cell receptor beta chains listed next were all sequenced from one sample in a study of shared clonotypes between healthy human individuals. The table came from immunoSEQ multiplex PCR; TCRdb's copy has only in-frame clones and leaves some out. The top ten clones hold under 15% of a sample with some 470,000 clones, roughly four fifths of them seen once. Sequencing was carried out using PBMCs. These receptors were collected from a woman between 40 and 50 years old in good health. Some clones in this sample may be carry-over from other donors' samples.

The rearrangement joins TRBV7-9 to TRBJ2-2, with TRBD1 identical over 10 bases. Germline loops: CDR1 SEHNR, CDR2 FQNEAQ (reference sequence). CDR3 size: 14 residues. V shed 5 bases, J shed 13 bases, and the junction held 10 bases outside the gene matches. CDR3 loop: CASSNGDRGEGLFF. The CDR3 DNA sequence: TGTGCCAGCAGCAACGGGGACAGGGGTGAAGGGCTGTTTTTT.

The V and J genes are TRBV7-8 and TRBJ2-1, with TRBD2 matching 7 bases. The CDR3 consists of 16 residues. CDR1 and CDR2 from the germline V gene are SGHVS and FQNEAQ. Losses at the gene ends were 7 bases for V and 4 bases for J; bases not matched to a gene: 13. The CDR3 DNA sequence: TGTGCCAGCATCCCACGGTCTGGGACTATATACAATGAGCAGTTCTTC. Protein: CASIPRSGTIYNEQFF.

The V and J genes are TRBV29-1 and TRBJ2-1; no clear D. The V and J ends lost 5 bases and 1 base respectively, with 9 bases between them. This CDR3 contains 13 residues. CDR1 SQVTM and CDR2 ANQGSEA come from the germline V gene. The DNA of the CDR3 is TGCAGCGTTAAGGGTAGGTCCTACAATGAGCAGTTCTTC. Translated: CSVKGRSYNEQFF.

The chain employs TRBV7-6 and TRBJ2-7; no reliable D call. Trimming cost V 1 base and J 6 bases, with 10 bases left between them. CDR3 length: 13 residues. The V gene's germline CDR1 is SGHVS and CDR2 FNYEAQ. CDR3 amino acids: CASSLELGFEQYF. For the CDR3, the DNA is TGTGCCAGCAGCTTAGAATTGGGGTTCGAGCAGTACTTC.

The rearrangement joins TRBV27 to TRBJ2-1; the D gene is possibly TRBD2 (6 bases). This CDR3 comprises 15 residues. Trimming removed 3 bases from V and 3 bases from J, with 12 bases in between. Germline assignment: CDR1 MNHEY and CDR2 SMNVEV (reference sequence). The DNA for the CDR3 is TGTGCCAGCAGTTTCAGCCTCGGGGGCTACAATGAGCAGTTCTTC. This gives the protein CASSFSLGGYNEQFF.

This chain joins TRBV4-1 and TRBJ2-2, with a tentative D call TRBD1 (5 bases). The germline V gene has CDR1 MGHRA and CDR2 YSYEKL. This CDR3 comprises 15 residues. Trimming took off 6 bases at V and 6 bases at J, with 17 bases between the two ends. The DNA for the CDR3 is TGCGCCAGCAGTCCTGCAGGGTTAGGTTCCGGGGAGCTGTTTTTT. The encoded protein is CASSPAGLGSGELFF.

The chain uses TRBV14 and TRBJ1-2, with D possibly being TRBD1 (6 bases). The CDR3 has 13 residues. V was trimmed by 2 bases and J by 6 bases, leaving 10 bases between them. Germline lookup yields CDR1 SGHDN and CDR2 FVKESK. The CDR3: CASSQRGRDGYTF. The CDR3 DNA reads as TGTGCCAGCAGCCAACGGGGGCGGGATGGCTACACCTTC.

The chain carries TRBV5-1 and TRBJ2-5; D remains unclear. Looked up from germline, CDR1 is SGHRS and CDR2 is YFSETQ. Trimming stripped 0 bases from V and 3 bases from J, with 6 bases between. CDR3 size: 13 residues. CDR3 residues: CASSLGHEETQYF. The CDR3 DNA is TGCGCCAGCAGCTTGGGTCACGAAGAGACCCAGTACTTC.

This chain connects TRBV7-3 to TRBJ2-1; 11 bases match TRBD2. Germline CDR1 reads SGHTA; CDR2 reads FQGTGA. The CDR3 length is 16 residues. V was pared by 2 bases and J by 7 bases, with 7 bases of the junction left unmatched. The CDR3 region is CASSLGGLAAPNEQFF. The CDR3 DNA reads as TGTGCCAGCAGCTTAGGGGGACTAGCGGCTCCGAATGAGCAGTTCTTC.

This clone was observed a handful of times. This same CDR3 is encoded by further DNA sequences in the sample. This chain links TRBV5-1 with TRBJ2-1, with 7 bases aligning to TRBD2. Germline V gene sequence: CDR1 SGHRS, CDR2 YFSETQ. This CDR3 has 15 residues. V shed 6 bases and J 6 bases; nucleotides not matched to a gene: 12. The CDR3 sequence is CASTSPGLVGNEQFF. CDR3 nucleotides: TGCGCCAGCACCTCTCCCGGACTAGTTGGCAATGAGCAGTTCTTC.

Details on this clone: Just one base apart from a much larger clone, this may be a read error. CDR3 residues: CAWGVHRAAFF. For the CDR3, the DNA is TGTGCCTGGGGTGTACACAGGGCCGCTTTCTTT. The V gene is TRBV30, the J gene TRBJ1-1; a possible D gene is TRBD1 (6 bases). From germline, CDR1 is GTSNPN and CDR2 SVGIG (reference sequence). The CDR3 contains 11 residues.

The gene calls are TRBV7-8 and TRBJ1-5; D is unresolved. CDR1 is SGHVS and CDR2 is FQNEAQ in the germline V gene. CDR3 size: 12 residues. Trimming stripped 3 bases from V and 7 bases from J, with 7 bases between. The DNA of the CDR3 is TGTGCCAGCAGCTTGGCGTCGCAGCCCCAGCATTTT. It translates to CASSLASQPQHF.

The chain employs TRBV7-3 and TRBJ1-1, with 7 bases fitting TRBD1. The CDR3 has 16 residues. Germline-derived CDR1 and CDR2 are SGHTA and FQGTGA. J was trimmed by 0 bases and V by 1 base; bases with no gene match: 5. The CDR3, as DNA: TGTGCCAGCAGCTTAAGCGGGGGACAGCTGAACACTGAAGCTTTCTTT. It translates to CASSLSGGQLNTEAFF.

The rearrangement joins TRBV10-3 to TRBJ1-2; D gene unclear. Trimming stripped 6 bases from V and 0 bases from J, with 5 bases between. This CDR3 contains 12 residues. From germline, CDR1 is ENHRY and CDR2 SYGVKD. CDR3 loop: CAISGTNYGYTF. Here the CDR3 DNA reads TGTGCCATCAGCGGCACTAACTATGGCTACACCTTC.

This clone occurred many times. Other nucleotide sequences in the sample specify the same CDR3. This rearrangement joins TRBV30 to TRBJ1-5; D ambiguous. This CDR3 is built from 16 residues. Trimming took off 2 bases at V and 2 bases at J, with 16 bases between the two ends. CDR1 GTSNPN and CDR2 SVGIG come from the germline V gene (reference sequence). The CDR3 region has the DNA TGTGCCTGGAGTAAGCTTAAGGGCCCGGGCAATCAGCCCCAGCATTTT. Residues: CAWSKLKGPGNQPQHF.

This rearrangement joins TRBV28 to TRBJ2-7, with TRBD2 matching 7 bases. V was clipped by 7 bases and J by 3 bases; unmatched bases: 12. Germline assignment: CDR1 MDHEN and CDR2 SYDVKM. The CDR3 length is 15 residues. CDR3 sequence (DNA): TGTGCCAGCACCTTAGGGGCGGGAGAGGGCTACGAGCAGTACTTC. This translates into CASTLGAGEGYEQYF.

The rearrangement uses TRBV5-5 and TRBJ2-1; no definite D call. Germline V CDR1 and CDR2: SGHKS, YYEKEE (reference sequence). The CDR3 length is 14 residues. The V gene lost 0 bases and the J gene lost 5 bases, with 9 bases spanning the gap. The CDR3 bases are TGTGCCAGCAGCTTGGCGGGTAACGACAATGAGCAGTTCTTC. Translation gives CASSLAGNDNEQFF.

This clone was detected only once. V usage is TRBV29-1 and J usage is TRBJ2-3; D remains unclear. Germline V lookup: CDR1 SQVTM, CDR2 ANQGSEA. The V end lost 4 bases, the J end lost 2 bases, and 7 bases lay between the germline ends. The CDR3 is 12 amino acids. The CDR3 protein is CSVGANTDTQYF. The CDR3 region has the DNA TGCAGCGTTGGGGCAAACACAGATACGCAGTATTTT.

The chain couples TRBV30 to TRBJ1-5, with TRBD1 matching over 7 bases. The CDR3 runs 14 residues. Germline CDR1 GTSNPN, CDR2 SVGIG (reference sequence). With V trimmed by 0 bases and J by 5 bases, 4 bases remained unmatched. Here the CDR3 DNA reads TGTGCCTGGAGTGTACAGGGGCGCGATCAGCCCCAGCATTTT. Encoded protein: CAWSVQGRDQPQHF.

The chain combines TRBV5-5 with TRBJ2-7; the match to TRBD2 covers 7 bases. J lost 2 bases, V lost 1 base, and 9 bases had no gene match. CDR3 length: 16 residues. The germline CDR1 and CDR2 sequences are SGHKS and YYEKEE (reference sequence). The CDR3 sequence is CASSLIDGRPPYEQYF. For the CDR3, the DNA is TGTGCCAGCAGCTTGATCGACGGGAGGCCTCCCTACGAGCAGTACTTC.

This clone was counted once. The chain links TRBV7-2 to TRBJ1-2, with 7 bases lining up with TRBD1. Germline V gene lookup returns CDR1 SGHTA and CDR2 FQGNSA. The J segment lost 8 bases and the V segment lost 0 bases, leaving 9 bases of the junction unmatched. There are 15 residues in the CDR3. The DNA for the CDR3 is TGTGCCAGCAGCTTAGCCGGACAGGCAGGGGGAGGCTACACCTTC. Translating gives CASSLAGQAGGGYTF.